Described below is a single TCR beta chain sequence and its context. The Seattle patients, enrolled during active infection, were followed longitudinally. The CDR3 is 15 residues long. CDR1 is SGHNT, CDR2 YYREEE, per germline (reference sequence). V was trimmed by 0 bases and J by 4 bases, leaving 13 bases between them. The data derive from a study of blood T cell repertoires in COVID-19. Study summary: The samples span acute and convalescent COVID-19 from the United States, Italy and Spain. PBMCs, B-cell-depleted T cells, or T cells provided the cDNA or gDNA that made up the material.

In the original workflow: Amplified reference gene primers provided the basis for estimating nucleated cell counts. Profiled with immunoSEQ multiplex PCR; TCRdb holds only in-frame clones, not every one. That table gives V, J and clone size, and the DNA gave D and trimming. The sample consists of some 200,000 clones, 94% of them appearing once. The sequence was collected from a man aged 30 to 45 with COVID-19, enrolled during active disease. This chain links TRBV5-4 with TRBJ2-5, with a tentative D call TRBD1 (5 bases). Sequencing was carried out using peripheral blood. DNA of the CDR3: TGTGCCAGCAGCTTGGCGTCCCCGACAGCAGAGACCCAGTACTTC. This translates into CASSLASPTAETQYF.